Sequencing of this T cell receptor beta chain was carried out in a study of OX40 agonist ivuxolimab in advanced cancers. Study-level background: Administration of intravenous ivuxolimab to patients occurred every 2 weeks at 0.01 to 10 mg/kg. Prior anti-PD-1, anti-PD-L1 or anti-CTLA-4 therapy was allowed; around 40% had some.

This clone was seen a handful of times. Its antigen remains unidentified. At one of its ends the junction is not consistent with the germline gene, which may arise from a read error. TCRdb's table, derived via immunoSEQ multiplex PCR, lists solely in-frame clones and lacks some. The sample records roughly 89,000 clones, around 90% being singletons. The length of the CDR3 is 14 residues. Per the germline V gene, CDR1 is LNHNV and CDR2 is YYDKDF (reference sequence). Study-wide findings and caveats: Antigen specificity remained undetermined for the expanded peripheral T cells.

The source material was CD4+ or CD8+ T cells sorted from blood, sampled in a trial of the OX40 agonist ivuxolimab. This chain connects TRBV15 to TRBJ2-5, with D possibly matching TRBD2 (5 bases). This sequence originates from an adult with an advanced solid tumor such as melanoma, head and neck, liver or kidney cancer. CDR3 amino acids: CATSGDRRQETQYF. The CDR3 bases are TGTGCCACCAGCGGAGATAGGAGGCAAGAGACCCAGTACTTC.